A single sample gave rise to the 21 T cell receptor beta chains below, sequenced in a study of blood T cell repertoires in COVID-19. Data came from immunoSEQ multiplex PCR; TCRdb stores just in-frame clones and leaves some out. Here the sample spans some 71,000 clones, 80% to 90% being singletons. What was sequenced was peripheral blood. Source of these receptors: a woman aged 45-59 years with acute or convalescent COVID-19.

The V and J genes are TRBV15 and TRBJ2-1; 8 positions agree with TRBD2. In germline, CDR1 is LNHNV, CDR2 YYDKDF (reference sequence). This CDR3 contains 16 residues. After removal of 2 bases from V and 3 bases from J, the junction contained 6 bases not matched to a gene. CDR3 sequence (DNA): TGTGCCACCAGCAGACCCCCGGGACTAGGCTACAATGAGCAGTTCTTC. As protein: CATSRPPGLGYNEQFF.

The chain couples TRBV19 to TRBJ1-2; tentatively, D is TRBD1 (6 bases). This CDR3 is 16 amino acids long. Trimming took 8 bases from V and 3 from J, leaving 22 bases between them. The V gene's germline CDR1 is LNHDA and CDR2 SQIVND (reference sequence). CDR3 loop: CASADPLPGGHYGYTF. DNA for the CDR3: TGTGCCAGTGCTGACCCTCTCCCCGGGGGGCACTATGGCTACACCTTC.

The V call is TRBV19, the J call TRBJ1-4; TRBD1 matches at 10 bases. The CDR3 runs to 13 residues. Per germline, CDR1 LNHDA and CDR2 SQIVND (reference sequence). V was clipped by 5 bases and J by 10 bases; unmatched bases: 4. In DNA, the CDR3 is TGTGCCAGTAGTGGGACAGGGGTCGGAAAACTGTTTTTT. This codes for CASSGTGVGKLFF.

V and J are TRBV12-5 and TRBJ2-2; maybe TRBD2 (6 bases). Per the germline V gene, CDR1 is LGHNT and CDR2 is FRNRAP. The CDR3 has 15 residues. V lost 0 bases and J 5 bases, leaving 10 bases between the germline ends. The CDR3 sequence: CASGLVGGRTGELFF. DNA for the CDR3: TGTGCTAGTGGTTTGGTGGGGGGAAGGACCGGGGAGCTGTTTTTT.

This clone was found once. The CDR3 loop reads CAWAQTEFNEKLFF. DNA for the CDR3: TGTGCCTGGGCACAGACAGAATTCAATGAAAAACTGTTTTTT. The J gene is TRBJ1-4, the V gene TRBV30; TRBD1 might be the D (5 bases). Germline CDR1 GTSNPN, CDR2 SVGIG (reference sequence). The ends were cut back, 5 bases at V and 5 bases at J, with 15 bases in the middle. CDR3 length: 14 residues.

This clone was counted only a few times. The rearrangement joins TRBV19 to TRBJ1-5, with 9 nucleotides matching TRBD1. The CDR3 contains 15 residues. Per the germline V gene, CDR1 is LNHDA and CDR2 is SQIVND (reference sequence). Unmatched junction bases numbered 10, after V lost 9 bases and J lost 4 bases. The CDR3, as DNA: TGTGCCAGCAACAACGGGGACAGGGCGAATCAGCCCCAGCATTTT. Translated: CASNNGDRANQPQHF.

The chain has TRBV7-3 and TRBJ1-1, with 12 bases aligning to TRBD1. Trimming removed 5 bases from V and 7 bases from J; junction bases left unmatched: 5. Germline V lookup: CDR1 SGHTA, CDR2 FQGTGA. The CDR3 is 14 amino acids. CDR3 residues: CASSRGQGANEAFF. CDR3 sequence (DNA): TGTGCCAGCAGCAGGGGACAGGGGGCGAATGAAGCTTTCTTT.

Concerning this clone: A read error may account for a junction end that differs from germline. The chain has TRBV7-8 and TRBJ1-5; possibly TRBD1 for D (6 bases). The CDR3 runs 15 residues. Germline CDR1 and CDR2: SGHVS and FQNEAQ. CDR3 sequence: CASSLGGQSSQPQHF. DNA for the CDR3: TGTGCCAGCAGCTTAGGAGGACAGAGCAGTCAGCCCCAGCATTTT.

The chain combines TRBV11-2 with TRBJ2-2; 12 bases fit TRBD2. Germline lookup yields CDR1 SGHAT and CDR2 FQNNGV. V lost 5 bases, J lost 4 bases, and 8 bases stayed unmatched. This CDR3 is built from 17 residues. CDR3: CASSRLTSGSLTGELFF. In DNA form, the CDR3 reads TGTGCCAGCAGCCGCCTGACTAGCGGGAGCCTCACCGGGGAGCTGTTTTTT.

The gene calls are TRBV27 and TRBJ2-5, with TRBD2 identical over 9 bases. J gave up 5 bases and V 4 bases, and 14 bases lay outside the gene matches. The CDR3 runs 17 residues. Germline V gives CDR1 MNHEY, CDR2 SMNVEV (reference sequence). For the CDR3, the DNA is TGTGCCAGCAGTTCATACAGCCTAGCGGGACCCAGGGAGACCCAGTACTTC. Protein sequence: CASSSYSLAGPRETQYF.

Here the CDR3 reads CASSQPGRGSGNTIYF. In nucleotides, the CDR3 is TGCGCCAGCAGCCAACCCGGCAGGGGGTCTGGAAACACCATATATTTT. The V and J genes are TRBV4-1 and TRBJ1-3, with TRBD1 matching over 7 bases. Germline V gives CDR1 MGHRA, CDR2 YSYEKL. V dropped 2 bases and J dropped 1; count of bases not matched to a gene: 5. The CDR3 has 16 amino acids.

The chain has TRBV7-3 and TRBJ2-1, with 10 bases aligning to TRBD2. The CDR3 runs 14 residues. Germline V gene data show CDR1 as SGHTA and CDR2 as FQGTGA. V lost 4 bases to trimming and J lost 7 bases; unmatched junction nucleotides: 4. CDR3 loop: CASSSASGSNEQFF. The CDR3, as DNA: TGTGCCAGCAGCTCAGCTAGCGGGAGTAATGAGCAGTTCTTC.

V gene TRBV4-2 combines with J gene TRBJ2-1; the D gene is possibly TRBD2 (5 bases). The CDR3 runs 16 residues. The germline gives CDR1 LGHNA, CDR2 YNFKEQ. V lost 0 bases and J 6 bases, leaving 15 bases between the germline ends. CDR3 region: CASSQDVSAKSNEQFF. In DNA, the CDR3 is TGTGCCAGCAGCCAAGACGTTAGCGCCAAAAGCAATGAGCAGTTCTTC.

The CDR3 loop is CASSPGTTNYGYTF. The CDR3 DNA sequence: TGTGCCAGCTCACCCGGGACAACTAACTATGGCTACACCTTC. J is TRBJ1-2 and V is TRBV18; D perhaps matches TRBD1 (6 bases). This CDR3 is 14 amino acids long. Trimming took 3 bases from V and 0 from J, leaving 8 bases between them. Germline V lookup: CDR1 KGHSH, CDR2 LQKENI.

This chain joins TRBV4-3 and TRBJ2-3; D may be TRBD2 (5 bases). V was trimmed by 1 base and J by 6 bases, leaving 20 bases between them. This CDR3 is 17 amino acids long. Germline lookup yields CDR1 LGHNA and CDR2 YSLEER. The CDR3, as DNA: TGCGCCAGCAGCCAAGTCGGTCGGGGAATTAACGAGGATACGCAGTATTTT. It specifies CASSQVGRGINEDTQYF.

A remark on this clone: Within the sample, other DNA sequences also encode this same CDR3. This chain joins TRBV27 and TRBJ2-3; D is possibly TRBD2 (5 bases). The V end lost 3 bases, the J end lost 1 base, and 11 bases lay between the germline ends. The length of the CDR3 is 15 residues. CDR1 and CDR2 from the germline V gene are MNHEY and SMNVEV (reference sequence). The CDR3 DNA is TGTGCCAGCAGTTTGAGGGTTAGGGGCACAGATACGCAGTATTTT. It codes for CASSLRVRGTDTQYF.

The table lists this clone with a few counts. This chain connects TRBV27 to TRBJ2-1; D perhaps matches TRBD2 (5 bases). Deletions cut 2 bases from V and 6 bases from J, with 17 bases between. CDR1 MNHEY and CDR2 SMNVEV come from the germline V gene (reference sequence). The CDR3 has 16 amino acids. The CDR3 bases are TGTGCCAGCAGTTTAACTAGTGCCCTTGGAATCAATGAGCAGTTCTTC. This gives the protein CASSLTSALGINEQFF.

The chain recombines TRBV7-9 with TRBJ1-2, with unresolved D. V lost 3 bases to trimming and J lost 10 bases, with 12 bases between them. CDR3 length: 12 amino acids. The germline V gene has CDR1 SEHNR and CDR2 FQNEAQ (reference sequence). CDR3 coding DNA: TGTGCCAGCAGCTTGGCGGCGAGGGTCTACACCTTC. It translates to CASSLAARVYTF.

The chain couples TRBV7-2 to TRBJ2-2; D not certain. V lost 4 bases to trimming and J lost 3 bases, with 21 bases between them. The CDR3 is 18 residues long. CDR1 is SGHTA, CDR2 FQGNSA, per germline. CDR3 sequence (DNA): TGTGCCAGCAGCTCTTATGGATTGAGCCCGGCGGACACCGGGGAGCTGTTTTTT. This gives the protein CASSSYGLSPADTGELFF. The full variable domain, in which reference TRBV7-2 and TRBJ2-2 provide the parts outside the CDR3, is GAGVSQSPSNKVTEKGKDVELRCDPISGHTALYWYRQSLGQGLEFLIYFQGNSAPDKSGLPSDRFSAERTGGSVSTLTIQRTQQEDSAVYLCASSSYGLSPADTGELFFGEGSRLTVL.

This chain uses TRBV13 with TRBJ2-1, with TRBD2 matching over 7 bases. The CDR3 has 14 amino acids. The germline V gene has CDR1 PRHDT and CDR2 FYEKMQ (reference sequence). V was clipped by 3 bases and J by 5 bases; unmatched bases: 4. CDR3 sequence: CASSLGGGNNEQFF. CDR3 sequence (DNA): TGTGCCAGCAGCTTGGGCGGGGGTAACAATGAGCAGTTCTTC.

The chain has TRBV27 and TRBJ2-2, with D unclear. The V end was cut by 6 bases, the J end by 2 bases, with 13 bases between. The length of the CDR3 is 15 residues. Germline CDR1 and CDR2: MNHEY and SMNVEV (reference sequence). The CDR3 DNA reads TGTGCCAGCAGATCCGTTTTAGCCAACACCGGGGAGCTGTTTTTT. This codes for CASRSVLANTGELFF.